This passage covers 15 T cell receptor beta chains from one sample sequenced in a study of T cell responses to AZD1222 COVID-19 vaccine. Assay: immunoSEQ multiplex PCR; the TCRdb copy retains only in-frame clones and omits some. The sample has 50,000 or so clones; about 90% are singletons. The sample consisted of peripheral blood, taken on day 0 of AZD1222 vaccination. The receptors were gathered from an adult in good health.

The rearrangement uses TRBV15 and TRBJ1-1; D perhaps matches TRBD1 (6 bases). Germline lookup yields CDR1 LNHNV and CDR2 YYDKDF (reference sequence). V was pared by 0 bases and J by 8 bases, with 10 bases between. This CDR3 has 13 amino acids. In nucleotides, the CDR3 is TGTGCCACCAGCAGAGAAGTGGGGGCGGAAGCTTTCTTT. It encodes CATSREVGAEAFF.

The rearrangement joins TRBV19 to TRBJ2-5; D is tentatively TRBD1 or TRBD2 (5 bases each). There are 15 residues in the CDR3. V lost 3 bases and J 0 bases, leaving 11 bases between the germline ends. The germline gives CDR1 LNHDA, CDR2 SQIVND (reference sequence). Here the CDR3 DNA reads TGTGCCAGTAGTATGGGATGGGGGTACCAAGAGACCCAGTACTTC. Protein: CASSMGWGYQETQYF.

This chain links TRBV4-3 with TRBJ1-4; no firm D call. In germline, CDR1 is LGHNA, CDR2 YSLEER. The V and J ends lost 0 bases and 2 bases respectively, with 13 bases between them. CDR3 length: 17 amino acids. CDR3 DNA sequence: TGCGCCAGCAGCCAAGACTTGGAGGGATTTACTAATGAAAAACTGTTTTTT. This gives the protein CASSQDLEGFTNEKLFF.

The chain carries TRBV27 and TRBJ1-3, with D unresolved. With 7 bases removed from V and 8 bases from J, the gap between germline ends came to 21 bases. The CDR3 is made up of 15 amino acids. In germline, CDR1 is MNHEY, CDR2 SMNVEV (reference sequence). CDR3 sequence: CASTKLPPAGDTIYF. CDR3 DNA sequence: TGTGCCAGCACCAAACTGCCCCCGGCGGGTGACACCATATATTTT.

The J gene is TRBJ1-5, the V gene TRBV28, with TRBD1 as a possible D gene (5 bases). The germline V gene encodes CDR1 MDHEN and CDR2 SYDVKM. The CDR3 loop spans 20 amino acids. V lost 4 bases to trimming and J lost 0 bases, with 25 bases between them. CDR3 in amino acids: CASSSPQGGATIYSNQPQHF. CDR3 coding DNA: TGTGCCAGCAGTTCCCCTCAGGGAGGGGCCACGATCTATAGCAATCAGCCCCAGCATTTT.

This clone was recorded once. The V gene is TRBV11-2, the J gene TRBJ2-5, with 8 nucleotides matching TRBD2. The CDR3 totals 17 residues. V gave up 1 base and J gave up 1 base; unmatched junction bases: 8. Germline V gene sequence: CDR1 SGHAT, CDR2 FQNNGV. The CDR3 nucleotides are TGTGCCAGCAGCTTAGGGGTCGGGAGGGCCTCCCAAGAGACCCAGTACTTC. Its protein is CASSLGVGRASQETQYF.

V and J are TRBV6-4 and TRBJ2-1; 10 bases map to TRBD2. After removal of 4 bases from V and 4 bases from J, the junction contained 7 bases not matched to a gene. The CDR3 spans 16 residues. CDR1 MRHNA and CDR2 SNTAGT come from the germline V gene. CDR3 sequence reads: CASSGLAGGAYNEQFF. The CDR3 DNA follows: TGTGCCAGCAGTGGTTTAGCGGGAGGTGCTTACAATGAGCAGTTCTTC.

The CDR3 loop reads CSVEQFSGNTIYF. CDR3 coding DNA: TGCAGCGTTGAACAGTTCTCTGGAAACACCATATATTTT. The genes are TRBV29-1 and TRBJ1-3, with D unclear. The V gene's germline CDR1 is SQVTM and CDR2 ANQGSEA. Trimming removed 2 bases at V and 0 bases at J, with 5 bases between. This CDR3 has 13 residues.

CDR3 sequence: CASSQGPNYGYTF. CDR3 coding DNA: TGTGCCAGCAGCCAAGGTCCTAACTATGGCTACACCTTC. The rearrangement links TRBV3-1 (or the pseudogene TRBV3-2) to TRBJ1-2; D gene unclear. This CDR3 has 13 amino acids. CDR1 is LGHDT, CDR2 YNNKEL, per germline (reference sequence). Trimming stripped 1 base from V and 0 bases from J, with 3 bases between.

The chain has TRBV6-6 and TRBJ2-3, with TRBD2 matching 12 bases. The CDR3 length is 20 residues. The V gene end was trimmed by 5 bases and the J gene end by 1 base; junction bases not matched to a gene: 16. CDR1 is MNHNY, CDR2 SVGAGI, per germline (reference sequence). The CDR3 protein is CASSPRRGLASGRGTDTQYF. In DNA form, the CDR3 reads TGTGCCAGCAGTCCCCGGAGGGGGCTGGCTAGCGGGAGGGGCACAGATACGCAGTATTTT.

The chain couples TRBV6-5 to TRBJ2-7; TRBD2 matches 14 bases. CDR1 MNHEY and CDR2 SVGAGI come from the germline V gene. This CDR3 region has 15 residues. V trimming: 6 bases; J trimming: 3 bases; junction bases outside the gene matches: 4. The CDR3 bases are TGTGCCAGCAGCCCCGGGACTAGCGGGAGCTACGAGCAGTACTTC. Its protein is CASSPGTSGSYEQYF.

V is TRBV5-6 and J is TRBJ1-1; maybe TRBD1 (5 bases). The length of the CDR3 is 13 residues. Germline V CDR1 and CDR2: SGHDT, YYEEEE. The ends were cut back, 2 bases at V and 6 bases at J, with 11 bases in the middle. CDR3 nucleotides: TGTGCCAGCAGCTTACGGGACCTCTCTGAAGCTTTCTTT. This translates into CASSLRDLSEAFF.

This clone was counted between two and nine times. The chain uses TRBV19 and TRBJ2-7, with TRBD1 matching over 7 bases. The V gene's germline CDR1 is LNHDA and CDR2 SQIVND (reference sequence). The CDR3 totals 15 residues. The junction had 5 bases not matched to a gene; V was cut back by 3 bases and J by 0 bases. Written as DNA, the CDR3 is TGTGCCAGTAGTATGGCCGGGACAGACTCCTACGAGCAGTACTTC. This codes for CASSMAGTDSYEQYF.

The rearrangement joins TRBV6-1 to TRBJ1-2; 9 bases line up with TRBD1. The length of the CDR3 is 16 residues. With V trimmed by 2 bases and J by 0 bases, 4 bases remained unmatched. Germline V lookup: CDR1 MNHNS, CDR2 SASEGT. CDR3 protein: CASSEYTGGSNYGYTF. In DNA form, the CDR3 reads TGTGCCAGCAGTGAATACACAGGGGGCTCTAACTATGGCTACACCTTC.

The CDR3 coding sequence is TGTGCCAGCAGTTCCGGGGACACCGGGGAGCTGTTTTTT. Residues: CASSSGDTGELFF. This chain connects TRBV28 to TRBJ2-2; TRBD2 is a possible D gene (5 bases). CDR1 MDHEN and CDR2 SYDVKM come from the germline V gene. The CDR3 is made up of 13 amino acids. V lost 4 bases, J lost 3 bases, and 6 bases lay in between. Drawing the rest from reference TRBV28 and TRBJ2-2, the complete variable domain is DVKVTQSSRYLVKRTGEKVFLECVQDMDHENMFWYRQDPGLGLRLIYFSYDVKMKEKGDIPEGYSVSREKKERFSLILESASTNQTSMYLCASSSGDTGELFFGEGSRLTVL.